The 32 T cell receptor beta chains reported below all come from one sample, sequenced in a study of shared clonotypes between healthy human individuals (dated by TCRdb to 2019 to 2021). Libraries were made using the immunoSEQ multiplex PCR assay. TCRdb took this table from immuneACCESS and kept in-frame rearrangements with V and J called. Such tables lack part of the clones; where checked against another copy, unresolved V genes explain under half of the gap, and the rest is unexplained. The sample table contains roughly 2.1 million clones; only one count was recorded for under 95% of them. More than 1.5% of the sample is taken by the ten largest. CD8 naive samples were CD45RO-negative cells positively selected for CCR7, giving a CD45RA+CCR7+ population that excluded TemRA cells. Sequencing input: naive CD8+ T cells from PBMCs. The cell subset or site tag for this specimen amounts to: CD45RA+CCR7+. These TCRs come from a man younger than 35 in good health. Some clones in this sample may be carry-over from other donors' samples.

The chain employs TRBV9 and TRBJ2-3, with 9 positions matching TRBD1. The CDR3 totals 16 residues. V lost 0 bases, J lost 2 bases, and 4 bases stayed unmatched. CDR1 is SGDLS, CDR2 YYNGEE, per germline. In DNA, the CDR3 is TGTGCCAGCAGCGTAGTAGGACAGGGGATCACAGATACGCAGTATTTT. Residues: CASSVVGQGITDTQYF.

This chain links TRBV10-1 with TRBJ1-1, with D unresolved. Trimming pared 4 bases from V and 7 bases from J, leaving 13 bases between. The germline V gene has CDR1 WNHNN and CDR2 SYGVQD (reference sequence). The CDR3 totals 13 residues. CDR3 coding DNA: TGCGCCAGCAGTGTCCGGGGTTTGGGTGAAGCTTTCTTT. Amino acid sequence: CASSVRGLGEAFF.

J is TRBJ2-7 and V is TRBV7-9; the D is unclear. V was trimmed by 6 bases and J by 2 bases, leaving 11 bases between them. This CDR3 comprises 13 residues. CDR1 and CDR2 (germline): SEHNR, FQNEAQ (reference sequence). In nucleotides, the CDR3 is TGTGCCAGCAGATCTCCCGGAACCTACGAGCAGTACTTC. Protein: CASRSPGTYEQYF. Using reference TRBV7-9 and TRBJ2-7 for the parts outside the CDR3, the full variable domain is DTGVSQNPRHKITKRGQNVTFRCDPISEHNRLYWYRQTLGQGPEFLTYFQNEAQLEKSRLLSDRFSAERPKGSFSTLEIQRTEQGDSAMYLCASRSPGTYEQYFGPGTRLTVT.

This clone was seen a single time. V and J are TRBV28 and TRBJ1-5; D is uncertain. The germline V gene has CDR1 MDHEN and CDR2 SYDVKM. There are 15 residues in the CDR3. The V end was cut by 2 bases, the J end by 2 bases, with 10 bases between. The CDR3 sequence is CASSLAGFGNQPQHF. Here the CDR3 DNA reads TGTGCCAGCAGTTTAGCGGGGTTTGGCAATCAGCCCCAGCATTTT.

The chain couples TRBV6-1 to TRBJ1-5; D is uncertain. The CDR3 is 15 amino acids. The ends were cut back, 1 base at V and 4 bases at J, with 11 bases in the middle. The germline CDR1 and CDR2 sequences are MNHNS and SASEGT. The CDR3 coding sequence is TGTGCCAGCAGTGAAGGCACAAATTATAATCAGCCCCAGCATTTT. Amino acids: CASSEGTNYNQPQHF.

The chain couples TRBV25-1 to TRBJ2-1; 14 positions match TRBD2. The germline gives CDR1 MGHDK, CDR2 SYGVNS. This CDR3 contains 17 residues. V was pared by 3 bases and J by 7 bases, with 8 bases of the junction left unmatched. CDR3 nucleotides: TGTGCCAGCAGTGATTTGACTAGCGGGAGGGCACCGAATGAGCAGTTCTTC. It specifies CASSDLTSGRAPNEQFF.

The gene calls are TRBV11-2 and TRBJ2-2; D is unresolved. The V and J ends lost 5 bases and 1 base respectively, with 8 bases between them. Germline assignment: CDR1 SGHAT and CDR2 FQNNGV. This CDR3 is 14 amino acids long. The CDR3: CASSIRQNTGELFF. CDR3 nucleotide sequence: TGTGCCAGCAGCATTAGACAGAACACCGGGGAGCTGTTTTTT. The full variable domain, with the rest looked up from reference TRBV11-2 and TRBJ2-2, is EAGVAQSPRYKIIEKRQSVAFWCNPISGHATLYWYQQILGQGPKLLIQFQNNGVVDDSQLPKDRFSAERLKGVDSTLKIQPAKLEDSAVYLCASSIRQNTGELFFGEGSRLTVL.

The rearrangement links TRBV7-3 to TRBJ2-3, with D perhaps matching TRBD2 (6 bases). CDR3 length equals 15 residues. V was trimmed by 5 bases and J by 0 bases, leaving 12 bases between them. Per the germline V gene, CDR1 is SGHTA and CDR2 is FQGTGA. CDR3 in amino acids: CASSRDGTSTDTQYF. DNA of the CDR3: TGTGCCAGCAGCCGCGATGGGACTAGCACAGATACGCAGTATTTT.

The rearrangement links TRBV5-6 to TRBJ2-7, with D possibly called TRBD1 or TRBD2 (5 bases each). V was trimmed by 2 bases and J by 5 bases, leaving 14 bases between them. The CDR3 covers 14 residues. Germline V gene lookup returns CDR1 SGHDT and CDR2 YYEEEE. The CDR3 bases are TGTGCCAGCAGCTTCGGGACCGCCTTGGACGAGCAGTACTTC. Its protein is CASSFGTALDEQYF.

The chain links TRBV28 to TRBJ1-1, with a weak D call TRBD1 (5 bases). The CDR3 covers 14 residues. V lost 2 bases, J lost 6 bases, and 13 bases lay in between. Looked up from germline, CDR1 is MDHEN and CDR2 is SYDVKM. The CDR3 loop is CASSLGWGVPEAFF. The CDR3 nucleotides read TGTGCCAGCAGTTTAGGGTGGGGGGTCCCTGAAGCTTTCTTT.

V usage is TRBV7-2 and J usage is TRBJ2-1, with D possibly TRBD2 on 6 matching bases. The CDR3 runs 15 residues. V dropped 7 bases and J dropped 4 bases, with 17 bases sitting between them. CDR1 and CDR2 from the germline V gene are SGHTA and FQGNSA. CDR3 protein: CASIQTSSWYNEQFF. The CDR3 DNA is TGTGCCAGCATCCAGACTAGTTCTTGGTACAATGAGCAGTTCTTC.

This chain joins TRBV27 and TRBJ1-1, with unresolved D. The germline gives CDR1 MNHEY, CDR2 SMNVEV (reference sequence). The V end lost 3 bases, the J end lost 0 bases, and 11 bases lay between the germline ends. This CDR3 comprises 15 residues. CDR3 sequence (DNA): TGTGCCAGCAGTTTCCTCGGGGAATTGAACACTGAAGCTTTCTTT. Amino acid sequence: CASSFLGELNTEAFF.

V usage is TRBV13 and J usage is TRBJ1-1; TRBD1 matches 8 bases. V was pared by 0 bases and J by 11 bases, with 11 bases of the junction left unmatched. Germline V lookup: CDR1 PRHDT, CDR2 FYEKMQ (reference sequence). The CDR3 runs 15 residues. The CDR3 bases are TGTGCCAGCAGCTTAGGGGACAGGGTTTCTCCAGGTGCTTTCTTT. This translates into CASSLGDRVSPGAFF.

The rearrangement links TRBV29-1 to TRBJ2-7, with 7 nucleotides matching TRBD1. V trimming: 6 bases; J trimming: 5 bases; junction bases outside the gene matches: 10. CDR1 is SQVTM and CDR2 is ANQGSEA in the germline V gene. There are 13 residues in the CDR3. The CDR3: CSVLDRVPDEQYF. The DNA for the CDR3 is TGCAGCGTCCTCGACAGGGTCCCCGACGAGCAGTACTTC.

As to this clone: The identical CDR3 is also encoded by other nucleotide sequences in the sample. The chain combines TRBV27 with TRBJ2-7; D possibly matches TRBD1 or TRBD2 (5 bases each). Trimming cost V 0 bases and J 6 bases, with 9 bases left between them. Per germline, CDR1 MNHEY and CDR2 SMNVEV (reference sequence). The CDR3 has 13 amino acids. This chain's CDR3 is CASSLSSRGEQYF. CDR3 sequence (DNA): TGTGCCAGCAGTTTATCGTCGAGGGGCGAGCAGTACTTC.

The chain employs TRBV27 and TRBJ1-5; D is possibly TRBD1 (5 bases). The CDR3 totals 14 residues. Trimming took off 7 bases at V and 7 bases at J, with 17 bases between the two ends. The germline gives CDR1 MNHEY, CDR2 SMNVEV (reference sequence). The CDR3 spells CASMGQGINQPQHF. The CDR3 DNA reads TGTGCCAGCATGGGGCAGGGAATAAACCAGCCCCAGCATTTT.

The gene calls are TRBV7-3 and TRBJ2-5; possible D gene TRBD2, 5 bases. The CDR3 is 15 residues long. Per the germline V gene, CDR1 is SGHTA and CDR2 is FQGTGA. V was shortened by 8 bases and J by 6 bases, with 22 bases between the two germline ends. This chain's CDR3 is CASPSPNYGIKTQYF. Here the CDR3 DNA reads TGTGCCAGCCCCTCTCCCAACTACGGGATAAAGACCCAGTACTTC.

The genes are TRBV13 and TRBJ2-7; D is undetermined. CDR1 and CDR2 from the germline V gene are PRHDT and FYEKMQ (reference sequence). This CDR3 contains 14 residues. With 5 bases removed from V and 0 bases from J, the gap between germline ends came to 11 bases. CDR3 DNA sequence: TGTGCCAGCAGCACCGGACGGAGCTCCTACGAGCAGTACTTC. Translating gives CASSTGRSSYEQYF.

CDR3 loop: CASRTGGTHQPQHF. CDR3 DNA sequence: TGTGCCAGCAGAACCGGAGGGACGCATCAGCCCCAGCATTTT. The chain couples TRBV27 to TRBJ1-5, with D perhaps matching TRBD1 (5 bases). Trimming took 6 bases from V and 5 from J, leaving 14 bases between them. The CDR3 contains 14 residues. The germline gives CDR1 MNHEY, CDR2 SMNVEV (reference sequence).

The rearrangement uses TRBV6-6 and TRBJ1-1, with D unclear. The CDR3 is 14 amino acids. Germline V CDR1 and CDR2: MNHNY, SVGAGI (reference sequence). The V gene lost 4 bases and the J gene lost 0 bases, with 9 bases spanning the gap. The DNA of the CDR3 is TGTGCCAGCAGTTCCTCCCGCATGAACACTGAAGCTTTCTTT. The encoded protein is CASSSSRMNTEAFF.

The V and J genes are TRBV27 and TRBJ1-1; a weak D match, TRBD1 (6 bases). The germline V gene has CDR1 MNHEY and CDR2 SMNVEV (reference sequence). The V gene lost 5 bases and the J gene lost 4 bases, with 14 bases spanning the gap. The CDR3 covers 14 residues. The CDR3 spells CASSPLTGATEAFF. As DNA, the CDR3 is TGTGCCAGCAGTCCCCTGACGGGGGCCACTGAAGCTTTCTTT.

CDR3 sequence (DNA): TGTGCCTGGAGTGTAGGCACTAGCGCGACCTACGAGCAGTACTTC. It encodes CAWSVGTSATYEQYF. The genes are TRBV30 and TRBJ2-5; 7 bases line up with TRBD2. The end of the DNA is better explained by TRBJ2-7, so the J call may be wrong. Germline CDR1 and CDR2: GTSNPN and SVGIG (reference sequence). The CDR3 sequence is 15 residues long.

The chain carries TRBV2 and TRBJ2-3, with 10 bases identical to TRBD1. This CDR3 contains 17 residues. The germline CDR1 and CDR2 sequences are SNHLY and FYNNEI. Unmatched junction bases numbered 12, after V lost 3 bases and J lost 6 bases. This CDR3 reads CASSEPLDRGGIDTQYF. CDR3 coding DNA: TGTGCCAGCAGTGAGCCATTGGACAGGGGGGGTATCGATACGCAGTATTTT.

The chain recombines TRBV7-9 with TRBJ1-4, with no clear D. CDR3 length equals 12 residues. V lost 1 base, J lost 7 bases, and 4 bases lay in between. Germline V gene lookup returns CDR1 SEHNR and CDR2 FQNEAQ (reference sequence). Here the CDR3 reads CASSLESEKLFF. The CDR3 nucleotides are TGTGCCAGCAGCTTAGAAAGTGAAAAACTGTTTTTT.

The genes are TRBV4-1 and TRBJ2-5, with D possibly TRBD1 on 6 matching bases. CDR3 length equals 15 residues. Germline V CDR1 and CDR2: MGHRA, YSYEKL. Trimming left V 3 bases short and J 4 bases short, with 15 bases between. The CDR3 bases are TGCGCCAGCAGCCAGAGAGACACAGGGAGAGAGACCCAGTACTTC. It codes for CASSQRDTGRETQYF.

The chain has TRBV19 and TRBJ2-7; the D gene is possibly TRBD1 (5 bases). The CDR3 spans 14 residues. Looked up from germline, CDR1 is LNHDA and CDR2 is SQIVND (reference sequence). The ends were cut back, 1 base at V and 0 bases at J, with 7 bases in the middle. CDR3 DNA: TGTGCCAGTAGTATAGCGGACAACTCCTACGAGCAGTACTTC. It yields the protein CASSIADNSYEQYF.

This rearrangement joins TRBV28 to TRBJ2-7; weak D call: TRBD1 (6 bases). Per the germline V gene, CDR1 is MDHEN and CDR2 is SYDVKM. The germline V and J ends were trimmed by 6 bases and 5 bases, with 26 bases remaining between them. The CDR3 spans 17 residues. DNA of the CDR3: TGTGCCAGCAGCCCGATTCTGAGACAGGCATCTTTCCACGAGCAGTACTTC. Its protein is CASSPILRQASFHEQYF.

V is TRBV13 and J is TRBJ1-4; perhaps TRBD1 as D (6 bases). Trimming cost V 5 bases and J 8 bases, with 21 bases left between them. CDR3 length: 16 residues. Germline V gives CDR1 PRHDT, CDR2 FYEKMQ (reference sequence). The CDR3 sequence: CASSPQGDNRGEKLFF. The CDR3 nucleotides are TGTGCCAGCAGCCCCCAAGGGGACAATCGGGGCGAAAAACTGTTTTTT.

V is TRBV4-1 and J is TRBJ1-1; D remains ambiguous. CDR1 is MGHRA, CDR2 YSYEKL, per germline. The CDR3 runs 14 residues. The V end lost 3 bases, the J end lost 1 base, and 9 bases lay between the germline ends. The CDR3 region has the DNA TGCGCCAGCAGCCATATTTCCCAGAACACTGAAGCTTTCTTT. It encodes CASSHISQNTEAFF.

The chain joins TRBV7-2 to TRBJ1-5; possible D gene TRBD1, 5 bases. The germline gives CDR1 SGHTA, CDR2 FQGNSA. The CDR3 totals 12 residues. V was trimmed by 5 bases and J by 4 bases, leaving 6 bases between them. The CDR3 is CASSGGNQPQHF. The CDR3 DNA reads as TGTGCCAGCAGCGGGGGGAATCAGCCCCAGCATTTT.

This chain connects TRBV2 to TRBJ1-1, with D unclear. The CDR3 spans 13 residues. Germline-derived CDR1 and CDR2 are SNHLY and FYNNEI. Trimming pared 11 bases from V and 0 bases from J, leaving 13 bases between. CDR3 amino acids: CAGRRPMNTEAFF. In nucleotides, the CDR3 is TGTGCCGGACGGCGGCCGATGAACACTGAAGCTTTCTTT.

Only one count was recorded for this clone. The chain employs TRBV28 and TRBJ2-1; a possible D gene is TRBD2 (5 bases). The V gene's germline CDR1 is MDHEN and CDR2 SYDVKM. Trimming removed 6 bases from V and 8 bases from J, with 11 bases in between. This CDR3 has 12 residues. For the CDR3, the DNA is TGTGCCAGCAGCACGGACTCCCATGAGCAGTTCTTC. Amino acid sequence: CASSTDSHEQFF.